This passage covers 11 T cell receptor beta chains from one sample sequenced in a study of blood T cells in healthy people across ages. The authors ran a second PCR of 7 to 11 cycles using a sample-barcoded 5' primer and a J-beta primer mix. TCRdb re-called the 5' RACE reads with MiXCR, one entry per CDR3 protein. Of over 1,500,000 distinct CDR3 sequences detected, about two fifths appear once; the ten largest clones hold about 23%. The specimen sequenced was blood. Receptor source: a human donor in good health.

CDR3 amino acids: CASSHPGQGRYEQYF. The CDR3 region has the DNA TGTGCCAGCAGCCATCCGGGACAGGGAAGGTACGAGCAGTACTTC. The chain carries TRBV5-6 and TRBJ2-7; the match to TRBD1 covers 9 bases. Per the germline V gene, CDR1 is SGHDT and CDR2 is YYEEEE. Unmatched junction bases numbered 9, after V lost 4 bases and J lost 4 bases. The CDR3 loop spans 15 amino acids.

Many counts were recorded for this clonotype. The chain couples TRBV5-1 to TRBJ2-3; weak D call: TRBD2 (6 bases). The germline V and J ends were trimmed by 0 bases and 5 bases, with 7 bases remaining between them. Germline values: CDR1 SGHRS, CDR2 YFSETQ. The CDR3 spans 13 residues. CDR3 protein: CASSLVGGDTQYF. DNA for the CDR3: TGCGCCAGCAGCTTGGTGGGAGGAGATACGCAGTATTTT.

This chain links TRBV28 with TRBJ1-6, with unresolved D. The germline CDR1 and CDR2 sequences are MDHEN and SYDVKM. The CDR3 has 12 residues. V lost 5 bases and J 14 bases, leaving 13 bases between the germline ends. The CDR3 reads CASSQPEPTLHF. CDR3 DNA sequence: TGTGCCAGCAGTCAGCCCGAACCCACCCTCCACTTT.

The table lists this clonotype with a count of one. This chain joins TRBV5-4 and TRBJ2-2, with TRBD2 as a possible D gene (6 bases). V lost 4 bases and J 7 bases, leaving 20 bases between the germline ends. The CDR3 contains 16 residues. Germline V gene data show CDR1 as SGHNT and CDR2 as YYREEE (reference sequence). The CDR3 here is CASSAGTRGNDGELFF. DNA of the CDR3: TGTGCCAGCAGCGCTGGGACTCGGGGGAATGACGGGGAGCTGTTTTTT.

The chain recombines TRBV5-1 with TRBJ1-1, with TRBD1 matching over 7 bases. The V and J ends lost 6 bases and 5 bases, in that order; junction bases with no gene match: 16. CDR1 and CDR2 from the germline V gene are SGHRS and YFSETQ. This CDR3 is built from 16 residues. The CDR3 loop is CASTEHSTGETTEAFF. CDR3 nucleotide sequence: TGCGCCAGCACCGAGCATAGTACAGGGGAAACAACTGAAGCTTTCTTT.

In its sample, this clonotype was seen a few times. The chain links TRBV7-9 to TRBJ2-7; the D gene is possibly TRBD2 (5 bases). The CDR3 runs 17 residues. Trimming took 0 bases from V and 2 from J, leaving 17 bases between them. CDR1 is SEHNR and CDR2 is FQNEAQ in the germline V gene (reference sequence). As DNA, the CDR3 is TGTGCCAGCAGCTTAGCTAGAGGGCCAGTTCTGACCTACGAGCAGTACTTC. The encoded protein is CASSLARGPVLTYEQYF.

The V gene is TRBV7-9, the J gene TRBJ2-7; D ambiguous. This CDR3 has 13 residues. CDR1 and CDR2 from the germline V gene are SEHNR and FQNEAQ (reference sequence). V was shortened by 4 bases and J by 2 bases, with 9 bases between the two germline ends. The DNA of the CDR3 is TGTGCCAGCAGCTCCAAGGGTCCCTACGAGCAGTACTTC. This gives the protein CASSSKGPYEQYF.

The rearrangement joins TRBV11-1 to TRBJ1-4; 7 bases agree with TRBD1. Germline V gene lookup returns CDR1 SGHAT and CDR2 FQDESV (reference sequence). V was pared by 4 bases and J by 8 bases, with 4 bases of the junction left unmatched. The CDR3 loop spans 13 amino acids. In DNA form, the CDR3 reads TGTGCCAGCAGCTACGGGACAGAAGAAAAACTGTTTTTT. Protein product: CASSYGTEEKLFF.

The J gene is TRBJ2-7, the V gene TRBV2; D gene unclear. This CDR3 region has 13 residues. V gave up 1 base and J gave up 4 bases, with 8 bases separating them. Germline CDR1 reads SNHLY; CDR2 reads FYNNEI. CDR3 bases: TGTGCCAGCAGTGAAGTTCAGTGGTACGAGCAGTACTTC. Encoded protein: CASSEVQWYEQYF.

The chain links TRBV6-5 to TRBJ2-2; D remains ambiguous. This CDR3 has 13 residues. Trimming left V 7 bases short and J 0 bases short, with 6 bases between. The germline gives CDR1 MNHEY, CDR2 SVGAGI. The CDR3 DNA follows: TGTGCCAGCACAGCCACGAACACCGGGGAGCTGTTTTTT. Translated: CASTATNTGELFF.

The J gene is TRBJ2-1, the V gene TRBV4-1; 8 positions agree with TRBD1. Trimming removed 3 bases from V and 7 bases from J; junction bases left unmatched: 5. Germline assignment: CDR1 MGHRA and CDR2 YSYEKL. The CDR3 has 14 residues. Written as DNA, the CDR3 is TGCGCCAGCAGCCAGGTCCAGGGGGCGAATGAGCAGTTCTTC. This gives the protein CASSQVQGANEQFF.